The 18 T cell receptor beta chains below all came from one sample that was sequenced in a study of cytomegalovirus exposure and HLA in healthy donors. Assay: immunoSEQ multiplex PCR; the TCRdb copy retains only in-frame clones and omits some. There are 250,000 or so clones in the sample; nearly 90% occur only once, and under 0.4% lies in the top ten. The sequencing sample was made of PBMCs. The receptors originated from a woman under 30 in good health and CMV-seronegative.

Note on this clone: Other DNA sequences in this sample translate to the same CDR3. V gene TRBV9 combines with J gene TRBJ2-1, with D unresolved. V lost 0 bases and J 0 bases, leaving 7 bases between the germline ends. The CDR3 runs to 15 residues. CDR1 is SGDLS and CDR2 is YYNGEE in the germline V gene. The CDR3 protein is CASSVGRSSYNEQFF. CDR3 DNA sequence: TGTGCCAGCAGCGTAGGCCGCAGCTCCTACAATGAGCAGTTCTTC.

The V call is TRBV5-1, the J call TRBJ1-6; 7 bases fit TRBD1. Germline loops: CDR1 SGHRS, CDR2 YFSETQ. This CDR3 spans 18 amino acids. V gave up 4 bases and J gave up 4 bases; unmatched junction bases: 14. The CDR3 DNA sequence: TGCGCCAGCAGCACCCAACCGACAGGGCCGCTTTATAATTCACCCCTCCACTTT. This gives the protein CASSTQPTGPLYNSPLHF.

The gene calls are TRBV28 and TRBJ1-3, with D hard to call. This CDR3 has 14 amino acids. Trimming cost V 1 base and J 2 bases, with 6 bases left between them. Germline V gene data show CDR1 as MDHEN and CDR2 as SYDVKM. The CDR3 nucleotides read TGTGCCAGCAGTTTATCTCTCCCTGGAAACACCATATATTTT. It yields the protein CASSLSLPGNTIYF. The variable domain in full, completed from reference TRBV28 and TRBJ1-3, reads DVKVTQSSRYLVKRTGEKVFLECVQDMDHENMFWYRQDPGLGLRLIYFSYDVKMKEKGDIPEGYSVSREKKERFSLILESASTNQTSMYLCASSLSLPGNTIYFGEGSWLTVV.

A remark on this clone: An end of the junction differs from the germline gene, which may be a read error. The CDR3 reads CASSLTFGNEQFF. CDR3 DNA: TGTGCTAGCAGCTTAACGTTCGGGAATGAGCAGTTCTTC. V usage is TRBV7-7 and J usage is TRBJ2-1; D uncertain. The CDR3 runs 13 residues. In germline, CDR1 is SSHAT, CDR2 FNYEAQ (reference sequence).

CDR3 sequence (DNA): TGTGCCAGCACCGGACAGGGGGCTTTTCAGCCCCAGCATTTT. Translated, it gives CASTGQGAFQPQHF. The chain joins TRBV28 to TRBJ1-5, with 11 bases identical to TRBD1. The CDR3 consists of 14 residues. The germline V gene encodes CDR1 MDHEN and CDR2 SYDVKM. With 7 bases clipped from V and 6 bases from J, the junction kept 5 bases outside the gene matches.

The chain has TRBV10-1 and TRBJ2-5; TRBD1 matches at 7 bases. Germline V gene data show CDR1 as WNHNN and CDR2 as SYGVQD (reference sequence). The CDR3 extends over 13 amino acids. V was pared by 9 bases and J by 5 bases, with 9 bases of the junction left unmatched. CDR3 sequence reads: CAREQGFRETQYF. CDR3 nucleotides: TGCGCCAGGGAACAGGGGTTTAGGGAGACCCAGTACTTC.

The chain joins TRBV9 to TRBJ2-5; 9 bases are shared with TRBD1. Germline V gene data show CDR1 as SGDLS and CDR2 as YYNGEE. The CDR3 sequence is 15 residues long. V lost 5 bases to trimming and J lost 5 bases; unmatched junction nucleotides: 10. The CDR3 reads CASRATGGYFETQYF. The CDR3 nucleotides read TGTGCCAGCAGAGCGACAGGGGGGTATTTCGAGACCCAGTACTTC.

The chain uses TRBV14 and TRBJ2-3; D uncertain. Per germline, CDR1 SGHDN and CDR2 FVKESK. The CDR3 totals 12 residues. The V and J ends lost 3 bases and 6 bases respectively, with 7 bases between them. This CDR3 reads CASSQNTDTQYF. CDR3 DNA sequence: TGTGCCAGCAGCCAGAACACGGATACGCAGTATTTT.

The CDR3: CASSWGGDILLRETQYF. Here the CDR3 DNA reads TGTGCCAGCAGTTGGGGGGGGGACATCCTCCTGAGAGAGACCCAGTACTTC. The chain is built from TRBV28 and TRBJ2-5, with a possible D match to TRBD2 (7 bases). The germline CDR1 and CDR2 sequences are MDHEN and SYDVKM. Trimming took off 4 bases at V and 4 bases at J, with 22 bases between the two ends. This CDR3 is 17 amino acids long.

This rearrangement joins TRBV28 to TRBJ2-3; possibly TRBD1 for D (5 bases). CDR3 length: 16 residues. The V and J ends lost 4 bases and 0 bases respectively, with 14 bases between them. CDR1 MDHEN and CDR2 SYDVKM come from the germline V gene. CDR3 sequence (DNA): TGTGCCAGCAGTTCCATCGACAGCTCTAGCACAGATACGCAGTATTTT. It is translated as CASSSIDSSSTDTQYF.

The chain combines TRBV28 with TRBJ2-1; 7 nucleotides align to TRBD1. J was trimmed by 4 bases and V by 10 bases; bases with no gene match: 10. Germline-derived CDR1 and CDR2 are MDHEN and SYDVKM. The CDR3 is made up of 14 amino acids. CDR3 in amino acids: CAIRSGQEYNEQFF. The CDR3 nucleotides are TGTGCCATCCGATCCGGACAGGAATACAATGAGCAGTTCTTC. The entire variable domain, with the rest obtained from reference TRBV28 and TRBJ2-1, is as follows: DVKVTQSSRYLVKRTGEKVFLECVQDMDHENMFWYRQDPGLGLRLIYFSYDVKMKEKGDIPEGYSVSREKKERFSLILESASTNQTSMYLCAIRSGQEYNEQFFGPGTRLTVL.

The V gene is TRBV11-3, the J gene TRBJ2-7; D is possibly TRBD1 (7 bases). The CDR3 is made up of 15 amino acids. V dropped 1 base and J dropped 12 bases, with 22 bases sitting between them. CDR1 and CDR2 (germline): SGHNT, YENEEA. This CDR3 reads CASSLGQGSPREVYF. CDR3 DNA: TGTGCCAGCAGCTTAGGACAGGGATCTCCCAGGGAGGTGTACTTC.

This chain uses TRBV7-6 with TRBJ2-3; 8 bases are a match to TRBD2. CDR3 length: 15 residues. J gave up 4 bases and V 5 bases, and 8 bases lay outside the gene matches. The germline V gene encodes CDR1 SGHVS and CDR2 FNYEAQ. In nucleotides, the CDR3 is TGTGCCAGCAGCGACCGGGGGGGCCCGGCAGATACGCAGTATTTT. This encodes CASSDRGGPADTQYF.

This chain uses TRBV11-2 with TRBJ1-2, with unresolved D. V lost 6 bases to trimming and J lost 4 bases, with 18 bases between them. The germline V gene has CDR1 SGHAT and CDR2 FQNNGV. The CDR3 runs 15 residues. The CDR3 DNA reads as TGTGCCAGCAGTCCCGCGGCGGAGGCTTTCTATGGCTACACCTTC. Amino acids: CASSPAAEAFYGYTF.

CDR3 sequence (DNA): TGTGCCAGTAGTCCCCACCGAGGGAAAAGGCAGAACGAGCAGTACGTC. Residues: CASSPHRGKRQNEQYV. The chain joins TRBV19 to TRBJ2-7, with D possibly TRBD2 on 5 matching bases. Germline loops: CDR1 LNHDA, CDR2 SQIVND (reference sequence). Trimming cost V 5 bases and J 5 bases, with 22 bases left between them. This CDR3 comprises 16 residues.

This clone was observed once. This chain links TRBV7-6 with TRBJ2-3; D uncertain. This CDR3 contains 14 residues. Between the trimmed V and J ends, which lost 0 bases and 3 bases, there was a span of 7 bases. Germline CDR1 SGHVS, CDR2 FNYEAQ. CDR3 protein: CASSLALRTDTQYF. CDR3 DNA sequence: TGTGCCAGCAGCTTAGCATTGCGGACAGATACGCAGTATTTT.

The rearrangement joins TRBV18 to TRBJ2-1; TRBD1 is a possible D gene (6 bases). The CDR3 loop spans 14 amino acids. Germline V lookup: CDR1 KGHSH, CDR2 LQKENI. Trimming shortened V by 2 bases and J by 8 bases, and 13 bases separated the two germline ends. Here the CDR3 DNA reads TGTGCCAGCTCACCATACAATCCAGGGGATGAGCAGTTCTTC. This sequence encodes CASSPYNPGDEQFF.

This sequence joins TRBV7-2 and TRBJ1-2; D gene unclear. Trimming stripped 2 bases from V and 9 bases from J, with 10 bases between. The CDR3 is 12 residues long. Germline V gene sequence: CDR1 SGHTA, CDR2 FQGNSA. The CDR3 here is CASSLNLQSYTF. The DNA for the CDR3 is TGTGCCAGCAGCTTAAACCTCCAGAGCTACACCTTC. The variable domain in full, with the rest retrieved from reference TRBV7-2 and TRBJ1-2, is GAGVSQSPSNKVTEKGKDVELRCDPISGHTALYWYRQSLGQGLEFLIYFQGNSAPDKSGLPSDRFSAERTGGSVSTLTIQRTQQEDSAVYLCASSLNLQSYTFGSGTRLTVV.